This is a list of T cell receptor beta chains from one sample in a study of blood T cells in healthy people across ages. MiXCR, applied by TCRdb to the 5' RACE reads, yields one record per CDR3 protein. The table lists fewer than 900,000 distinct CDR3 sequences, roughly 43% of them singletons. The source material was blood. All receptors come from a woman aged 60-75 years in good health. CDR3s include the opening cysteine and the closing phenylalanine or tryptophan. The D gene is left open where the match is weak. Clone size, where shown, is once, few, many, or a class for clones that have expanded.

j_call d_call v_call clone_size cdr3_length cdr3_nt cdr3_aa
TRBJ2-1 TRBD2 TRBV4-2 few 13 TGTGCCACCTCGACTAGCGGGGGGCATGAGCAGTTCTTC CATSTSGGHEQFF
TRBJ1-5 NA TRBV20-1 few 12 TGCAGTGCTAGCCGGGAGAATCAGCCCCAGCATTTT CSASRENQPQHF
TRBJ2-1 NA TRBV11-2 many 16 TGTGCCAGCAGCTTGGAGCGGATAAGCTCCTACAATGAGCAGTTCTTC CASSLERISSYNEQFF
TRBJ1-2 NA TRBV7-6 NA 17 TGTGCCAGCAGCTTAGACCGGGCCCCACGCGTGTCATATGGCTACACCTTC CASSLDRAPRVSYGYTF
TRBJ2-7 TRBD2 TRBV4-3 NA 18 TGCGCCAGCAGCCAAGATACGCCCAGCGGGGTAAGCTCCTACGAGCAGTACTTC CASSQDTPSGVSSYEQYF
TRBJ2-3 NA TRBV29-1 few 13 TGCAGCGTTGAAATATCGGGCACAGATACGCAGTATTTT CSVEISGTDTQYF
TRBJ2-1 TRBD1 TRBV20-1 NA 13 TGCAGTGCTAAACAGGGGGTGTACAATGAGCAGTTCTTC CSAKQGVYNEQFF
TRBJ2-7 TRBD2 TRBV6-5 once 13 TGTGCCACCGGGGGGATTGCCTACAATGAGCAGTACTTC CATGGIAYNEQYF
TRBJ1-5 TRBD1 TRBV7-9 NA 15 TGTGCCAGCAGCTCGACAGGGCCCAGCAATCAGCCCCAGCATTTT CASSSTGPSNQPQHF
TRBJ2-1 TRBD2 TRBV20-1 NA 14 TGCAGTGCTAGAACTAGCGGGGCGCAAGGCGAGCAGTTCTTC CSARTSGAQGEQFF
TRBJ2-7 NA TRBV9 few 13 TGTGCCAGCAGCGTAGAGGAGCATTACGAGCAGTACTTC CASSVEEHYEQYF
TRBJ2-1 TRBD2 TRBV9 NA 19 TGTGCCAGCAGCGTAGTGAGTAGCGGGAGTTACCACTCCTACAATGAGCAGTTCTTC CASSVVSSGSYHSYNEQFF
TRBJ2-1 NA TRBV6-5 NA 15 TGTGCCAGCAGTTCCGGGACGGCGACCTACAATGAGCAGTTCTTC CASSSGTATYNEQFF
TRBJ2-1 TRBD1 TRBV27 NA 14 TGTGCCAGCAGTACTAAGACAGGGAACAATGAGCAGTTCTTC CASSTKTGNNEQFF
TRBJ1-2 NA TRBV5-1 NA 15 TGCGCCAGCAGCTTGGAAAGCGGGGTCGGCTATGGCTACACCTTC CASSLESGVGYGYTF
TRBJ1-2 NA TRBV5-1 few 13 TGCGCCAGCAGCCATCCGTGGAGGGTTGGCTACACCTTC CASSHPWRVGYTF
TRBJ2-7 NA TRBV11-2 NA 16 TGTGCCAGCAGCCCAGACCGCTCAGCTCGATACAATGAGCAGTACTTC CASSPDRSARYNEQYF
TRBJ2-7 NA TRBV7-2 NA 14 TGTGCCAGCAGCTGGGGACACCCTCGGTACGAGCAGTACTTC CASSWGHPRYEQYF
TRBJ2-5 NA TRBV29-1 many 16 TGCAGCGTTGAGACCCACCGATTGACTAGTCAAGAGACCCAGTACTTC CSVETHRLTSQETQYF
TRBJ2-1 TRBD1 TRBV7-2 few 14 TGTGCCAGCAGCGCCCACAGGGGGCTCAATGAGCAGTTCTTC CASSAHRGLNEQFF
TRBJ2-5 NA TRBV7-2 few 12 TGTGCCAGCAGCCGAAGGTGGGAGACCCAGTACTTC CASSRRWETQYF
TRBJ2-5 NA TRBV4-2 NA 15 TGTGCCAGCAGCCAAGATAGGGGGGTTCAAGAGACCCAGTACTTC CASSQDRGVQETQYF
TRBJ2-5 NA TRBV3-1 NA 16 TGTGCCAGCAGCCAAGTAAATAGGGCCGCCCAAGAGACCCAGTACTTC CASSQVNRAAQETQYF
TRBJ2-1 TRBD2 TRBV25-1 NA 16 TGTGCCAGCAGTGAAATTACTAGCGGGGGCAGAAATGAGCAGTTCTTC CASSEITSGGRNEQFF
TRBJ1-2 NA TRBV5-5 NA 14 TGTGCCAGCAGCCCCGGGCCGGAGATCTATGGCTACACCTTC CASSPGPEIYGYTF
TRBJ2-7 TRBD2 TRBV9 NA 16 TGTGCCAGCAGCGTAGGTACGGCGGGAGGTTTCAATGAGCAGTACTTC CASSVGTAGGFNEQYF
TRBJ2-3 NA TRBV10-3 NA 13 TGTGCCATCGGGAGGGGGCCCGCGGATACGCAGTATTTT CAIGRGPADTQYF
TRBJ2-5 NA TRBV11-2 many 13 TGTGCCAGCAGCTTACCAGGGTCAGAGACCCAGTACTTC CASSLPGSETQYF
TRBJ2-3 TRBD2 TRBV4-2 once 18 TGTGCCAGCAGCCAAACTCGGACTAGCGGGGGGGCAGCAGATACGCAGTATTTT CASSQTRTSGGAADTQYF
TRBJ2-3 NA TRBV28 once 14 TGTGCCACCGCCGGGGCTTCGGGGGCGGATACGCAGTATTTT CATAGASGADTQYF
TRBJ1-1 TRBD1 TRBV14 NA 20 TGTGCCAGCAGCCACTTTATCGGACAGGGGAGCCTGTTACCGAACACTGAAGCTTTCTTT CASSHFIGQGSLLPNTEAFF
TRBJ1-2 NA TRBV6-2/TRBV6-3 few 13 TGTGCCAGCAGTTACGGGGCTAACTATGGCTACACCTTC CASSYGANYGYTF
TRBJ1-2 NA TRBV4-1 few 12 TGCGCCAGCAGCCAAGAAGCCTATGGCTACACCTTC CASSQEAYGYTF
TRBJ2-5 TRBD2 TRBV29-1 NA 14 TGCAGCGTGATTCTAGCGGAGGCTCAAGAGACCCAGTACTTC CSVILAEAQETQYF
TRBJ1-2 NA TRBV28 NA 12 TGTGCCAGCAGTACGTGGACAGAGGGCTACACCTTC CASSTWTEGYTF
TRBJ1-1 NA TRBV29-1 NA 12 TGCAGCGTTAGGGTGGGTTACACTGAAGCTTTCTTT CSVRVGYTEAFF
TRBJ2-1 NA TRBV11-3 NA 14 TGTGCCAGCAGCGACGGGACCACCTACAATGAGCAGTTCTTC CASSDGTTYNEQFF
TRBJ2-3 NA TRBV5-1 NA 15 TGCGCCAGCAGCTTGGATCCTGGAACCGGAGATACGCAGTATTTT CASSLDPGTGDTQYF
TRBJ2-5 TRBD2 TRBV20-1 NA 14 TGCAGTGCTCCCCCTAGCGGGAAGGAAGAGACCCAGTACTTC CSAPPSGKEETQYF
TRBJ2-1 NA TRBV7-2 few 17 TGTGCCAGCAGCTTTAAATTGGATAGTAGGGGGAACAATGAGCAGTTCTTC CASSFKLDSRGNNEQFF
TRBJ1-1 NA TRBV20-1 few 14 TGCAGTGCTAGTTCGGGGGGGGCGAACACTGAAGCTTTCTTT CSASSGGANTEAFF
TRBJ2-2 NA TRBV28 few 14 TGTGCCAGCAGCCCTCGGGGTTGGGTCGGGGAGCTGTTTTTT CASSPRGWVGELFF